This passage covers 8 T cell receptor beta chains from one sample sequenced in a study of cytomegalovirus exposure and HLA in healthy donors. Profiling relied on immunoSEQ multiplex PCR, and the TCRdb table lists in-frame clones only, not all of them. This sample has over 250,000 clones, with approximately 86% found just once. The material sequenced was PBMCs. These receptors came from a woman under 30 in good health and CMV-seronegative.

The V gene is TRBV10-3, the J gene TRBJ2-7, with D possibly matching TRBD2 (6 bases). CDR1 is ENHRY and CDR2 is SYGVKD in the germline V gene. Trimming took 6 bases from V and 0 from J, leaving 15 bases between them. The CDR3 totals 15 residues. As DNA, the CDR3 is TGTGCCATCAGGGGGGGAGGTCAGGGCTCCTACGAGCAGTACTTC. This translates into CAIRGGGQGSYEQYF.

The chain recombines TRBV11-3 with TRBJ2-2; a weak D match, TRBD2 (6 bases). In germline, CDR1 is SGHNT, CDR2 YENEEA. Deletions cut 5 bases from V and 6 bases from J, with 19 bases between. The CDR3 loop spans 16 amino acids. DNA for the CDR3: TGTGCCAGCAGCCCAAATCCGGGACTTCTCCCCGGGGAGCTGTTTTTT. As protein: CASSPNPGLLPGELFF. The entire variable domain, with the rest obtained from reference TRBV11-3 and TRBJ2-2, is as follows: EAGVVQSPRYKIIEKKQPVAFWCNPISGHNTLYWYLQNLGQGPELLIRYENEEAVDDSQLPKDRFSAERLKGVDSTLKIQPAELGDSAVYLCASSPNPGLLPGELFFGEGSRLTVL.

The chain recombines TRBV7-9 with TRBJ1-1, with D perhaps matching TRBD1 (6 bases). Trimming removed 3 bases from V and 2 bases from J, with 10 bases in between. Germline assignment: CDR1 SEHNR and CDR2 FQNEAQ (reference sequence). The CDR3 length is 14 residues. The CDR3 loop is CASSFWTVNTEAFF. CDR3 DNA sequence: TGTGCCAGCAGCTTTTGGACAGTTAACACTGAAGCTTTCTTT.

J is TRBJ2-7 and V is TRBV7-2; TRBD1 is a possible D gene (6 bases). The length of the CDR3 is 15 residues. The V and J ends lost 2 bases and 3 bases respectively, with 14 bases between them. CDR1 SGHTA and CDR2 FQGNSA come from the germline V gene. In DNA, the CDR3 is TGTGCCAGCAGCTTAAGGGCAGGGGTGGTCTACGAGCAGTACTTC. Its translation is CASSLRAGVVYEQYF.

The rearrangement uses TRBV10-1 and TRBJ1-1; 7 bases match TRBD1. The CDR3 has 13 amino acids. In germline, CDR1 is WNHNN, CDR2 SYGVQD (reference sequence). With V trimmed by 8 bases and J by 0 bases, 3 bases remained unmatched. The CDR3 spells CASRDRLNTEAFF. The CDR3 bases are TGCGCCAGCCGGGACAGATTGAACACTGAAGCTTTCTTT.

The rearrangement joins TRBV5-1 to TRBJ1-1; 8 bases line up with TRBD1. V dropped 4 bases and J dropped 4; count of bases not matched to a gene: 3. CDR3 length equals 13 residues. Germline lookup yields CDR1 SGHRS and CDR2 YFSETQ. Here the CDR3 reads CASSNTGGTEAFF. The CDR3 DNA is TGCGCCAGCAGCAACACAGGGGGCACTGAAGCTTTCTTT.

The CDR3 loop reads CASSLGQNSGNTIYF. Written as DNA, the CDR3 is TGCGCCAGCAGCCTGGGACAGAACTCTGGAAACACCATATATTTT. The J gene is TRBJ1-3, the V gene TRBV5-1, with 7 bases identical to TRBD1. Germline-derived CDR1 and CDR2 are SGHRS and YFSETQ. There are 15 residues in the CDR3. Trimming removed 4 bases from V and 0 bases from J; junction bases left unmatched: 4.

The rearrangement joins TRBV7-6 to TRBJ1-1; a possible D gene is TRBD1 (5 bases). Germline CDR1 is SGHVS and CDR2 is FNYEAQ. CDR3 length equals 13 residues. The V end lost 5 bases, the J end lost 5 bases, and 12 bases lay between the germline ends. The CDR3 loop reads CASSATGGTEAFF. The CDR3 DNA sequence: TGTGCCAGCAGCGCGACGGGGGGAACTGAAGCTTTCTTT. Using reference TRBV7-6 and TRBJ1-1 for the parts outside the CDR3, the full variable domain is GAGVSQSPRYKVTKRGQDVALRCDPISGHVSLYWYRQALGQGPEFLTYFNYEAQQDKSGLPNDRFSAERPEGSISTLTIQRTEQRDSAMYRCASSATGGTEAFFGQGTRLTVV.